The 6 T cell receptor beta chains below all came from one sample that was sequenced in a study of regulatory T cells in long-lasting Graves disease. Libraries of TCR beta came from iRepertoire HTBI primers plus Arm-PCR of CDR3 regions. TCRdb ran MiXCR on the multiplex PCR reads and lists one entry per CDR3 protein. In the table there are roughly 560,000 distinct CDR3 sequences, around 13% of which are singletons. Time point: newly diagnosed GD, antithyroid drugs for less than 3 months. There was RNA extracted from PBMCs, and the TCR library was made from it. The same sample was also studied in work on T cells in Graves' hyperthyroidism and ophthalmopathy.

The source was peripheral blood mononuclear cells (PBMCs), collected at new diagnosis, from a patient treated with antithyroid drugs. The receptors originated from a young woman with Graves disease.

Comments on this clonotype: A much larger clone is a single base away; this may be a read error. The missing conserved phenylalanine or tryptophan at the end of this CDR3 makes a read error likely. The chain links TRBV2 to TRBJ2-5; D not resolved. V shed 5 bases and J shed 3 bases, with 16 bases lying between them. Germline values: CDR1 SNHLY, CDR2 FYNNEI. This CDR3 is 15 amino acids long. Here the CDR3 reads CASSWRMSTKETQYL. CDR3 DNA sequence: TGTGCCAGCAGTTGGCGGATGAGTACAAAAGAGACCCAGTACCTC.

This clonotype occurred many times. The chain combines TRBV6-2 or TRBV6-3 with TRBJ2-1, with 12 nucleotides matching TRBD2. Germline V gene lookup returns CDR1 MNHEY and CDR2 SVGEGT. The CDR3 extends over 15 amino acids. Trimming removed 5 bases from V and 9 bases from J; junction bases left unmatched: 8. CDR3 nucleotides: TGTGCCAGCAGTAAACGACTAGCGGGAGAGATTGAGCAGTTCTTC. Protein sequence: CASSKRLAGEIEQFF.

CDR3 in DNA: TGTGCCAGCTCACCATCGGGGTTCACAAGGCCCAACTATGGCTACACCTTC. Translating gives CASSPSGFTRPNYGYTF. The rearrangement joins TRBV18 to TRBJ1-2; D not resolved. With 2 bases removed from V and 2 bases from J, the gap between germline ends came to 18 bases. The CDR3 extends over 17 amino acids. Germline V gene data show CDR1 as KGHSH and CDR2 as LQKENI.

The chain uses TRBV10-3 and TRBJ2-1, with 15 bases that match TRBD2. Germline loops: CDR1 ENHRY, CDR2 SYGVKD. The ends lost 0 bases at V and 7 bases at J; junction bases unmatched: 7. The CDR3 runs 18 residues. The CDR3, as DNA: TGTGCCATCAGTGAGTCCGGACTAGCGGGAGGGCCAAGGAATGAGCAGTTCTTC. Protein product: CAISESGLAGGPRNEQFF.

Regarding this clonotype: Being one base from a much bigger clone, this may be a read error. The rearrangement links TRBV2 to TRBJ2-2; D perhaps matches TRBD2 (7 bases). The germline gives CDR1 SNHLY, CDR2 FYNNEI. The CDR3 extends over 11 amino acids. CDR3: CVSTSGGQWIF. DNA of the CDR3: TGTGTCAGCACGTCGGGAGGACAGTGGATTTTT.

Comments on this clonotype: This sequence may be a read error, since a much larger clone differs from it by one base. The chain recombines TRBV10-3 with TRBJ2-7; TRBD2 matches 7 bases. This CDR3 contains 13 residues. V trimming: 10 bases; J trimming: 6 bases; junction bases outside the gene matches: 12. Looked up from germline, CDR1 is ENHRY and CDR2 is SYGVKD. Here the CDR3 reads CATAFMRGSEQYF. The CDR3 DNA reads TGTGCCACCGCCTTCATGCGGGGGAGCGAGCAGTACTTC.